One and the same sample provided the 5 T cell receptor beta chains below, sequenced in a study of blood T cells in healthy people across ages. A second PCR, run for about 6 to 11 cycles, used a sample-barcoded 5' primer plus a J-beta primer mix. TCRdb re-called the 5' RACE reads with MiXCR, one entry per CDR3 protein. The sample includes around 1.5 million distinct CDR3 sequences, roughly 32% of them seen just once. The material sequenced was blood. These receptors were taken from a woman younger than 45 in good health.

V gene TRBV20-1 combines with J gene TRBJ2-1; perhaps TRBD2 as D (5 bases). This CDR3 spans 14 amino acids. V gave up 2 bases and J gave up 8 bases, with 16 bases separating them. Germline V gene data show CDR1 as DFQATT and CDR2 as SNEGSKA (reference sequence). CDR3 coding DNA: TGCAGTGCTAGAAATTTCGAGGGCTGGGATGAGCAGTTCTTC. Its translation: CSARNFEGWDEQFF.

CDR3 DNA sequence: TGTGCCACCAGTGATTCCACCTCAGCCCGGGACGTCCTGACTTTC. Its translation: CATSDSTSARDVLTF. The V call is TRBV24-1, the J call TRBJ2-6; the D is unclear. Germline CDR1 is KGHDR and CDR2 is SFDVKD. The ends were cut back, 2 bases at V and 11 bases at J, with 15 bases in the middle. CDR3 size: 15 residues.

This clonotype has more than one count but fewer than ten. V and J are TRBV20-1 and TRBJ2-7; either TRBD1 or TRBD2 may supply D (5 bases each). Trimming left V 5 bases short and J 2 bases short, with 16 bases between. Germline V gene lookup returns CDR1 DFQATT and CDR2 SNEGSKA (reference sequence). CDR3 length equals 14 residues. Here the CDR3 reads CSAGLGARPYEQYF. CDR3 bases: TGCAGTGCTGGCCTCGGGGCGCGCCCCTACGAGCAGTACTTC.

The rearrangement links TRBV6-2 or TRBV6-3 to TRBJ1-5; no reliable D call. In germline, CDR1 is MNHEY, CDR2 SVGEGT. The length of the CDR3 is 15 residues. V dropped 8 bases and J dropped 0 bases, with 14 bases sitting between them. The CDR3 nucleotides read TGTGCCAGCTCGGTAGACTTCTATAGCAATCAGCCCCAGCATTTT. Protein: CASSVDFYSNQPQHF.

This clonotype was seen a handful of times. The chain has TRBV7-2 and TRBJ1-2; D gene ambiguous. V shed 5 bases and J shed 4 bases, with 8 bases lying between them. CDR1 and CDR2 from the germline V gene are SGHTA and FQGNSA. The CDR3 is 12 residues long. CDR3 protein: CASSGEGYGYTF. CDR3 coding DNA: TGTGCCAGCAGCGGGGAGGGCTATGGCTACACCTTC.